This passage covers 9 T cell receptor beta chains from one sample sequenced in a study of spatial heterogeneity in lung cancer (dated by TCRdb to between 2019 and 2020). The library came from 5' RACE. Data came from a NextSeq 500. The public reads were quality trimmed at Q25 with fastp and then assembled into clones with MiXCR by TCRdb, keeping productive beta chains. Merged by CDR3 protein, the rows form single entries marked with the most common genes and DNA. The sample data list about 45,000 distinct CDR3 sequences, and around 21% of these were observed just once. The ten largest clones take up roughly 6.5% of the sample. Explained via the paper, the time point label denotes: blood at routine non-recurrence follow-up after resection. Source: PBMCs, taken at follow-up. The receptors originated from a female donor with early-stage non-small cell lung cancer.

The gene calls are TRBV19 and TRBJ1-5; no definite D call. There are 16 residues in the CDR3. Deletions cut 3 bases from V and 5 bases from J, with 17 bases between. Germline CDR1 is LNHDA and CDR2 is SQIVND (reference sequence). In DNA form, the CDR3 reads TGTGCCAGTAGTATGCGGGAGGTAGGAGGGCATCAGCCCCAGCATTTT. As protein: CASSMREVGGHQPQHF.

This clonotype was picked up a small number of times. The chain joins TRBV5-1 to TRBJ2-3; a possible D gene is TRBD2 (7 bases). The germline CDR1 and CDR2 sequences are SGHRS and YFSETQ. The length of the CDR3 is 16 residues. V was clipped by 0 bases and J by 6 bases, with 17 bases between them. In DNA form, the CDR3 reads TGCGCCAGCAGCTTGGAACTACGGGGGGCCCTTGATACGCAGTATTTT. Translating gives CASSLELRGALDTQYF.

The chain combines TRBV18 with TRBJ2-2; weak D call: TRBD2 (6 bases). This CDR3 spans 16 amino acids. With 4 bases removed from V and 4 bases from J, the gap between germline ends came to 16 bases. Germline CDR1 and CDR2: KGHSH and LQKENI. The CDR3 protein is CASSRPSLGGTGELFF. For the CDR3, the DNA is TGTGCCAGCTCACGTCCTTCTTTGGGGGGCACCGGGGAGCTGTTTTTT.

This clonotype is medium-sized (0.01 to 0.1%) in the sample. This sequence joins TRBV11-2 and TRBJ2-5, with unresolved D. Germline V gene sequence: CDR1 SGHAT, CDR2 FQNNGV. Trimming left V 4 bases short and J 0 bases short, with 9 bases between. This CDR3 is 14 amino acids long. The CDR3 nucleotides read TGTGCCAGCAGCTCTCTCCGATACCAAGAGACCCAGTACTTC. Translating it yields CASSSLRYQETQYF.

The chain uses TRBV5-1 and TRBJ2-5; D is undetermined. Trimming removed 2 bases from V and 5 bases from J, with 10 bases in between. The CDR3 length is 13 residues. From germline, CDR1 is SGHRS and CDR2 YFSETQ. CDR3 nucleotide sequence: TGCGCCAGCAGCTTCGCACCTCCCGAGACCCAGTACTTC. This translates into CASSFAPPETQYF.

The chain couples TRBV27 to TRBJ2-3; D is uncertain. The CDR3 runs 14 residues. Germline assignment: CDR1 MNHEY and CDR2 SMNVEV (reference sequence). The V and J ends lost 3 bases and 1 base respectively, with 8 bases between them. This CDR3 reads CASSFSFGTDTQYF. CDR3 sequence (DNA): TGTGCCAGCAGTTTTTCGTTCGGCACAGATACGCAGTATTTT.

The sample holds many counts of this clonotype. The rearrangement joins TRBV25-1 to TRBJ2-5, with a weak D call TRBD1 (5 bases). Germline V CDR1 and CDR2: MGHDK, SYGVNS. This CDR3 comprises 14 residues. The V gene lost 5 bases and the J gene lost 5 bases, with 15 bases spanning the gap. The CDR3 DNA is TGTGCCAGCAGTATTCTGTGGGGCGTTGAGACCCAGTACTTC. It encodes CASSILWGVETQYF.

This clonotype has just a few counts. The chain carries TRBV28 and TRBJ2-1; D remains unclear. The CDR3 spans 14 residues. With 7 bases removed from V and 5 bases from J, the gap between germline ends came to 15 bases. Germline V gene lookup returns CDR1 MDHEN and CDR2 SYDVKM. The CDR3 region is CASTINWAHNEQFF. The CDR3 DNA follows: TGTGCCAGCACCATCAATTGGGCCCACAATGAGCAGTTCTTC.

In this sample, this clonotype turned up a few times. The J gene is TRBJ2-2, the V gene TRBV9; D may match TRBD1 or TRBD2 (5 bases each). The V gene lost 4 bases and the J gene lost 3 bases, with 13 bases spanning the gap. The CDR3 spans 15 residues. Germline V lookup: CDR1 SGDLS, CDR2 YYNGEE. CDR3 loop: CASSRGVLYTGELFF. The CDR3 DNA reads TGTGCCAGCAGCCGAGGGGTTCTGTACACCGGGGAGCTGTTTTTT.